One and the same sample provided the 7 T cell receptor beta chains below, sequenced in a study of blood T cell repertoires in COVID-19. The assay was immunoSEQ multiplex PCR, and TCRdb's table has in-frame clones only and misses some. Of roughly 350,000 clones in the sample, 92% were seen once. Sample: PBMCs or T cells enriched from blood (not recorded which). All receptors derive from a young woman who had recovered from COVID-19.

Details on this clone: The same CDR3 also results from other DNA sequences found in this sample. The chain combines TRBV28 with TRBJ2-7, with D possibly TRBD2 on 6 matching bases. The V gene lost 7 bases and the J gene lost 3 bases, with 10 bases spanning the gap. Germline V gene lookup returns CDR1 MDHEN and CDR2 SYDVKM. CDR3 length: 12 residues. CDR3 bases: TGTGCCAGCACCCTGGGGGGCTACGAGCAGTACTTC. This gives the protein CASTLGGYEQYF. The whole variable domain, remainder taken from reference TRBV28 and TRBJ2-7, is DVKVTQSSRYLVKRTGEKVFLECVQDMDHENMFWYRQDPGLGLRLIYFSYDVKMKEKGDIPEGYSVSREKKERFSLILESASTNQTSMYLCASTLGGYEQYFGPGTRLTVT.

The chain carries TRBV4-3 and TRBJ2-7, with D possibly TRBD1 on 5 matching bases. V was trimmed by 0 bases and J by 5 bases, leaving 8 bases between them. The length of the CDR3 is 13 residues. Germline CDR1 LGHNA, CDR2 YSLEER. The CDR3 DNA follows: TGCGCCAGCAGCCAAGAGTTGGGGCACGAGCAGTACTTC. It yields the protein CASSQELGHEQYF.

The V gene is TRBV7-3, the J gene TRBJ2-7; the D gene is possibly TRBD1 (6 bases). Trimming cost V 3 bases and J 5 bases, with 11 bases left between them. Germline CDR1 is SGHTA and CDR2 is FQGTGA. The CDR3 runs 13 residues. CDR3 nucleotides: TGTGCCAGCAGCTTTAGCAGGGGCCACGAGCAGTACTTC. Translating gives CASSFSRGHEQYF.

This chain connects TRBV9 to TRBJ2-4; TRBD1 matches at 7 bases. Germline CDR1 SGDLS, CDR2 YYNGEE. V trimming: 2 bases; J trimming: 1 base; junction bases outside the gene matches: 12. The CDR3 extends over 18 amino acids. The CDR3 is CASSVRGEGGWAKNIQYF. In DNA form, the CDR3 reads TGTGCCAGCAGCGTCCGGGGAGAAGGGGGCTGGGCCAAAAACATTCAGTACTTC. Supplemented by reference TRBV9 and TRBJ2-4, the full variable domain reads DSGVTQTPKHLITATGQRVTLRCSPRSGDLSVYWYQQSLDQGLQFLIQYYNGEERAKGNILERFSAQQFPDLHSELNLSSLELGDSALYFCASSVRGEGGWAKNIQYFGAGTRLSVL.

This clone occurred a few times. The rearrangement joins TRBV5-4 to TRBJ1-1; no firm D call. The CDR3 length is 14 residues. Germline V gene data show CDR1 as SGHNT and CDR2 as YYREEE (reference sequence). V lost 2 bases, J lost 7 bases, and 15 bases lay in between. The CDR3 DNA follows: TGTGCCAGCAGCTTCTCAGCCGGTGGGAGTGAAGCTTTCTTT. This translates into CASSFSAGGSEAFF.

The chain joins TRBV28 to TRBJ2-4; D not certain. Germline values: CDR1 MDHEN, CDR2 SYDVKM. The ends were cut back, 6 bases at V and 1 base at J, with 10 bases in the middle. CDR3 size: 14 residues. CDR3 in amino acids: CASSLGDAKNIQYF. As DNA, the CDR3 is TGTGCCAGCAGCCTAGGTGACGCCAAAAACATTCAGTACTTC.

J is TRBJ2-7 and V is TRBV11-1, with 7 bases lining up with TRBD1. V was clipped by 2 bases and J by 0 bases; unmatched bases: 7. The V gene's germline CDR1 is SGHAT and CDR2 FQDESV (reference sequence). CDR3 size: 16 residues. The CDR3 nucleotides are TGTGCCAGCAGCTTACTTAGGGGGCGAAGCTCCTACGAGCAGTACTTC. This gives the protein CASSLLRGRSSYEQYF.